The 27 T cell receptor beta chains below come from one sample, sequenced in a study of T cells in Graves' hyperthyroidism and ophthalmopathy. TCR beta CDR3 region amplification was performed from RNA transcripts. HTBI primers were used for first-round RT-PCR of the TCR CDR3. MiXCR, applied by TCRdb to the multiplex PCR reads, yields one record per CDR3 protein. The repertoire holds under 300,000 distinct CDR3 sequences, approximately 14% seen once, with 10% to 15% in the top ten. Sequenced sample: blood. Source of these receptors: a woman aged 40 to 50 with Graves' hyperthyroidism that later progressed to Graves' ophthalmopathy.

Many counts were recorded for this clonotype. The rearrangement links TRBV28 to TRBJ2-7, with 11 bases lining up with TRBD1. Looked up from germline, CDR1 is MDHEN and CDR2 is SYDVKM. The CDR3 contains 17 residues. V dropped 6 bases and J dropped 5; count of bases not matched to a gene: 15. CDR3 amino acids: CASRGTGGRTSGDEQYF. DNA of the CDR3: TGTGCCAGCAGGGGGACAGGGGGAAGAACTAGCGGTGACGAGCAGTACTTC.

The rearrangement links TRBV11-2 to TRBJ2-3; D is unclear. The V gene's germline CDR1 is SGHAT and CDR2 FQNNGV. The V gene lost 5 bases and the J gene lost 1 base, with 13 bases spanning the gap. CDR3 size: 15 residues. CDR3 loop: CASSPDGTGTDTQYF. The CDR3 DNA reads TGTGCCAGCAGCCCTGACGGAACAGGCACAGATACGCAGTATTTT.

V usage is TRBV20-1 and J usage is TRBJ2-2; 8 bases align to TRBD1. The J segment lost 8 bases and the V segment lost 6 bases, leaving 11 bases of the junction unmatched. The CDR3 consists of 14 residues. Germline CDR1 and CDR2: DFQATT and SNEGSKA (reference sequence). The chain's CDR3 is CSAPRTGLAGELFF. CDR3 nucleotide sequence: TGCAGTGCACCCCGGACAGGGCTGGCGGGGGAGCTGTTTTTT.

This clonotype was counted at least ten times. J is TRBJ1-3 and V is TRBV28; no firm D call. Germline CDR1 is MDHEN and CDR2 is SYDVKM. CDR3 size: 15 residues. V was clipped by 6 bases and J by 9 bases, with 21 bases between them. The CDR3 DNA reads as TGTGCCAGCAGGACCACTCATGAGGGAGCATCCACCATATATTTT. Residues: CASRTTHEGASTIYF.

Here the CDR3 DNA reads TGTGCCATCAGTGAGGGTGTGGGTGTAAGGGGGCCCCAGCATTTT. Translation gives CAISEGVGVRGPQHF. The genes are TRBV10-3 and TRBJ1-5; D might be TRBD1 (5 bases). V was cut by 2 bases and J by 9 bases, with 17 bases left in between. The CDR3 runs to 15 residues. Germline CDR1 ENHRY, CDR2 SYGVKD.

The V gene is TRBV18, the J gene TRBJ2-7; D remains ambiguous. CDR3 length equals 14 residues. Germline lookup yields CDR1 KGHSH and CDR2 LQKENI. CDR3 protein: CASSPSGPSYERYV. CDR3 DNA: TGTGCCAGCTCACCCTCGGGTCCCTCCTACGAGCGGTACGTC.

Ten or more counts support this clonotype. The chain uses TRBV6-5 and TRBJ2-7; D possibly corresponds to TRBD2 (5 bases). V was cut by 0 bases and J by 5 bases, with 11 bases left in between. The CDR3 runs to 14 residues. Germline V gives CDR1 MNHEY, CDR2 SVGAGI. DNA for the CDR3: TGTGCCAGCAGTTACTCGGGCTCCGGGAACGAGCAGTACTTC. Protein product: CASSYSGSGNEQYF.

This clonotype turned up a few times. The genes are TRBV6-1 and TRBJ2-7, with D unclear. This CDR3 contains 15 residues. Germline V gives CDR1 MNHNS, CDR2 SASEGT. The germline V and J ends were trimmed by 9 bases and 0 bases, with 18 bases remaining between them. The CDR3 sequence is CARTETDRSSYEQYF. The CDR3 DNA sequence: TGTGCCAGAACGGAGACGGATCGTTCCTCCTACGAGCAGTACTTC.

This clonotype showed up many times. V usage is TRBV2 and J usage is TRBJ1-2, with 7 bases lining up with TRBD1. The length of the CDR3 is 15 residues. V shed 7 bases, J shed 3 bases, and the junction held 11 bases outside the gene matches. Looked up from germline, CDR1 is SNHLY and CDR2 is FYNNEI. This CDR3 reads CASIPPLGTDYGYTF. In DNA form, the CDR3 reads TGTGCCAGCATCCCACCCCTCGGGACAGACTATGGCTACACCTTC. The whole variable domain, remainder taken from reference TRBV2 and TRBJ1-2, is EPEVTQTPSHQVTQMGQEVILRCVPISNHLYFYWYRQILGQKVEFLVSFYNNEISEKSEIFDDQFSVERPDGSNFTLKIRSTKLEDSAMYFCASIPPLGTDYGYTFGSGTRLTVV.

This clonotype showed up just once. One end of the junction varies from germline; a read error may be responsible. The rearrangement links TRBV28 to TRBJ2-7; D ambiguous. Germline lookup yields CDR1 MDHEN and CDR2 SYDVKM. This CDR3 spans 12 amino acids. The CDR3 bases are TGCGCCATCTCCCCCGGCCCCTACGAGCAGTACTTC. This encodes CAISPGPYEQYF.

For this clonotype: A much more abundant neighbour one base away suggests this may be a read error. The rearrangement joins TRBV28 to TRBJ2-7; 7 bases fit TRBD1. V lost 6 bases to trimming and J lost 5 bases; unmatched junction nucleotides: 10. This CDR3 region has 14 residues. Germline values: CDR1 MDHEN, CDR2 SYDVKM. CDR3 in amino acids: CASRSDRAINEQYF. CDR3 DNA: TGTGCCAGCAGAAGCGACAGGGCAATCAACGAGCAGTACTTC.

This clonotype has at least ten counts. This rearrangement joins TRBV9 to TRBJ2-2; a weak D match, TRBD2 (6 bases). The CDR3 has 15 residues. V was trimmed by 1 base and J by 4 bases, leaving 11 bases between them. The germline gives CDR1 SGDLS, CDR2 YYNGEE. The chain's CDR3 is CASSVYAGPTGELFF. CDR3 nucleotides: TGTGCCAGCAGCGTATATGCGGGGCCCACCGGGGAGCTGTTTTTT.

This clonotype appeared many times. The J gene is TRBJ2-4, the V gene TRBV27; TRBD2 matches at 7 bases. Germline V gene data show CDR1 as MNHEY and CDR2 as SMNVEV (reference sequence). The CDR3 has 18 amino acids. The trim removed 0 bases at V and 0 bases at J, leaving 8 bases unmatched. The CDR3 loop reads CASSLSYRRELAKNIQYF. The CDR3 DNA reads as TGTGCCAGCAGTTTATCGTATCGGCGGGAGCTAGCCAAAAACATTCAGTACTTC.

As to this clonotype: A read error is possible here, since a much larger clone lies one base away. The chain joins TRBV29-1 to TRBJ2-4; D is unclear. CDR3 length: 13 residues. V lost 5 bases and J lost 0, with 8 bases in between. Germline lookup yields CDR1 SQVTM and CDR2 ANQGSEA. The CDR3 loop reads CSVLEAAKNIQYF. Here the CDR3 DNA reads TGCAGCGTTTTGGAAGCAGCCAAAAACATTCAGTACTTC.

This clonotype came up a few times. CDR3 residues: CASSLRPDSNQPQHF. CDR3 bases: TGTGCCAGCAGCTTGAGGCCAGATAGCAATCAGCCCCAGCATTTT. J is TRBJ1-5 and V is TRBV5-5; no reliable D call. CDR3 length equals 15 residues. Germline V gene sequence: CDR1 SGHKS, CDR2 YYEKEE (reference sequence). V was shortened by 1 base and J by 0 bases, with 8 bases between the two germline ends.

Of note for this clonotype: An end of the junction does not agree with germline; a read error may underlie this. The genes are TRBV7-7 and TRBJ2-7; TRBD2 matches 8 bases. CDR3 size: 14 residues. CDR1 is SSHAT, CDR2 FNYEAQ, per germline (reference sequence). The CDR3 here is CASRPLAAGAEQYF. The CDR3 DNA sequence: TGTGCTAGCAGGCCACTAGCGGCGGGAGCCGAGCAGTACTTC.

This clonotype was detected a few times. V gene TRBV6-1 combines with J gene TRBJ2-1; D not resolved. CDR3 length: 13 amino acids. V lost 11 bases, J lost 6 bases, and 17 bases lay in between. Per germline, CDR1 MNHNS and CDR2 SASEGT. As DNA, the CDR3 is TGTGCCGTTCCGACCGGTCTCGGCAATGAGCAGTTCTTC. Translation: CAVPTGLGNEQFF.

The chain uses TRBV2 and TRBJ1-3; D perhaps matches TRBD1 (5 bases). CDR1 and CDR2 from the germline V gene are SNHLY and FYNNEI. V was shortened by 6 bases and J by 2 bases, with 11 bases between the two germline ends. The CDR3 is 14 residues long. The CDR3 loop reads CASSWGVTGNTIYF. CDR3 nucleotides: TGTGCCAGCAGCTGGGGGGTTACTGGAAACACCATATATTTT. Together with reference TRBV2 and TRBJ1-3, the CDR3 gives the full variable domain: EPEVTQTPSHQVTQMGQEVILRCVPISNHLYFYWYRQILGQKVEFLVSFYNNEISEKSEIFDDQFSVERPDGSNFTLKIRSTKLEDSAMYFCASSWGVTGNTIYFGEGSWLTVV.

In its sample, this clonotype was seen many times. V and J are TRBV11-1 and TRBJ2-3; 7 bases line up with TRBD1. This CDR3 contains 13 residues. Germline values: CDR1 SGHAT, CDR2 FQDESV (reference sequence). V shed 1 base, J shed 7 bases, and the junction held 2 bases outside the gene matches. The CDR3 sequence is CASSLGGGHTQYF. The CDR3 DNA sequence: TGTGCCAGCAGCTTAGGAGGGGGCCATACGCAGTATTTT.

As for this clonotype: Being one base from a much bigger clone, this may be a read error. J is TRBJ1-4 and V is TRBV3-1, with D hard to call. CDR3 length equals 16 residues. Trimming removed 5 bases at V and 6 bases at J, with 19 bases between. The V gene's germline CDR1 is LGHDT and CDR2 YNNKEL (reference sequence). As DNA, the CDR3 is TGTGCCAGCAGCGACAAGAGTTGGAGGGAATATGAAAAACTGTTTTTT. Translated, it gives CASSDKSWREYEKLFF. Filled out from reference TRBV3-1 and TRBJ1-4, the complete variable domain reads DTAVSQTPKYLVTQMGNDKSIKCEQNLGHDTMYWYKQDSKKFLKIMFSYNNKELIINETVPNRFSPKSPDKAHLNLHINSLELGDSAVYFCASSDKSWREYEKLFFGSGTQLSVL.

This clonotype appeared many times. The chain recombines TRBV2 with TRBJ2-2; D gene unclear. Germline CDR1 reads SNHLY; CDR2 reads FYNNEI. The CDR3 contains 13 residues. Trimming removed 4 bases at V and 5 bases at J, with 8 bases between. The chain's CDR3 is CASSAQTTGELFF. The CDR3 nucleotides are TGTGCCAGCAGTGCGCAGACAACCGGGGAGCTGTTTTTT.

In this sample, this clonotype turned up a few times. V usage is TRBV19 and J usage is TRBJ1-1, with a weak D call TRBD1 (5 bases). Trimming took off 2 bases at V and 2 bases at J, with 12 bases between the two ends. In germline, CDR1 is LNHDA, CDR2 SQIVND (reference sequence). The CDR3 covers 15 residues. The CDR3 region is CASSINGDSNTEAFF. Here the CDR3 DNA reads TGTGCCAGTAGTATAAACGGGGACTCAAACACTGAAGCTTTCTTT.

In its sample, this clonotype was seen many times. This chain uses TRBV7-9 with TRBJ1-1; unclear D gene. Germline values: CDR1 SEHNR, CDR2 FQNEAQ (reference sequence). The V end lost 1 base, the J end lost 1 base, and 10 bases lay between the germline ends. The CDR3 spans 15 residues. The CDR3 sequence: CASSLGFGWNTEAFF. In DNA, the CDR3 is TGTGCCAGCAGCTTAGGGTTTGGATGGAACACTGAAGCTTTCTTT.

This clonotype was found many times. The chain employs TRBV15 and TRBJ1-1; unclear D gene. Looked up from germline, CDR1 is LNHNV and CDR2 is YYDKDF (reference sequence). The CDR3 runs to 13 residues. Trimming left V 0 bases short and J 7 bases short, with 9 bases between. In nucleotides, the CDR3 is TGTGCCACCAGCAGAGATCTCATGGGTGAAGCTTTCTTT. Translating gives CATSRDLMGEAFF.

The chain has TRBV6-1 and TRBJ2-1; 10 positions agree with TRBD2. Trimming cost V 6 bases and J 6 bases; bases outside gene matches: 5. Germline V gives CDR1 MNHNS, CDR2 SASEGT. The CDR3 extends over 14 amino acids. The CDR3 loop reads CASRPGLARNEQFF. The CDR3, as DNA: TGTGCCAGCAGGCCGGGACTAGCGCGCAATGAGCAGTTCTTC.

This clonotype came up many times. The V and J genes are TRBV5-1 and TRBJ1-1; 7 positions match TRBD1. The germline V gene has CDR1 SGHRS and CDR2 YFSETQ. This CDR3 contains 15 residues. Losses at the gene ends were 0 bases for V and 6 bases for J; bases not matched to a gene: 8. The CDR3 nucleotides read TGCGCCAGCAGCTTGGATGGGAGACAGGGCGCTGAAGCTTTCTTT. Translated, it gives CASSLDGRQGAEAFF. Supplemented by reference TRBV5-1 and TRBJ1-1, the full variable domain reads KAGVTQTPRYLIKTRGQQVTLSCSPISGHRSVSWYQQTPGQGLQFLFEYFSETQRNKGNFPGRFSGRQFSNSRSEMNVSTLELGDSALYLCASSLDGRQGAEAFFGQGTRLTVV.

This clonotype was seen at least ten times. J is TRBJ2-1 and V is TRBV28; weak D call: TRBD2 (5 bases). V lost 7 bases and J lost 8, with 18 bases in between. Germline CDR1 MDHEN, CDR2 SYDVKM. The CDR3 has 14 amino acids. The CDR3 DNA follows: TGTGCCAGCACCCCTGGGAGCCCGATGGATGAGCAGTTCTTC. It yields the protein CASTPGSPMDEQFF. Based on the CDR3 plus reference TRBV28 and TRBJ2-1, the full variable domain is DVKVTQSSRYLVKRTGEKVFLECVQDMDHENMFWYRQDPGLGLRLIYFSYDVKMKEKGDIPEGYSVSREKKERFSLILESASTNQTSMYLCASTPGSPMDEQFFGPGTRLTVL.